This is a list of T cell receptor beta chains from one sample in a study of shared clonotypes between healthy human individuals. Sequencing was performed with immunoSEQ multiplex PCR; in TCRdb, only in-frame clones are kept and a portion is missing. Among over 850,000 clones listed, 78% were seen once. Input material: memory CD4+ T cells from PBMCs. The receptors shown here come from a man aged 18 to 30 in good health. Some clones in this sample may be carry-over from other donors' samples. Each CDR3 is given with its conserved first and last residue. D genes are given only for firm matches. Only part of the rows carry a size: once, few, many, or a class if the clone is expanded.

cdr3_nt: TGTGCCAGCAGGGAGACAGGCCCCTACGAGCAGTACTTC
cdr3_aa: CASRETGPYEQYF
clone_size: -
d_call: -
v_call: TRBV6-1
j_call: TRBJ2-7

cdr3_nt: TGTGCCAGCAGCTCCACCGGACAGGGAGGCTATGGCTACACCTTC
cdr3_aa: CASSSTGQGGYGYTF
clone_size: -
d_call: TRBD1
v_call: TRBV5-4
j_call: TRBJ1-2

cdr3_nt: TGTGCCATCAGGGACAGGGCGGACACTGAAGCTTTCTTT
cdr3_aa: CAIRDRADTEAFF
clone_size: -
d_call: TRBD1
v_call: TRBV10-3
j_call: TRBJ1-1

cdr3_nt: TGTGCCAGCAGTTTTCTCGGGGTATCTGGAAACACCATATATTTT
cdr3_aa: CASSFLGVSGNTIYF
clone_size: -
d_call: -
v_call: TRBV6-5
j_call: TRBJ1-3

cdr3_nt: TGTGCCACCAGCAGAGATACCCATGGTCCTAACTATGGCTACACCTTC
cdr3_aa: CATSRDTHGPNYGYTF
clone_size: -
d_call: -
v_call: TRBV15
j_call: TRBJ1-2

cdr3_nt: TGTGCCAGCAGCGTCAACTCAGGGCCCCAAGAGACCCAGTACTTC
cdr3_aa: CASSVNSGPQETQYF
clone_size: -
d_call: -
v_call: TRBV7-3
j_call: TRBJ2-5

cdr3_nt: TGTGCCAGCAGCTCGGGACAGGGAAGTTACAATGAGCAGTTCTTC
cdr3_aa: CASSSGQGSYNEQFF
clone_size: -
d_call: TRBD1
v_call: TRBV11-2
j_call: TRBJ2-1

cdr3_nt: TGTGCCAGCAGCTTAGGCGCAGGGGTTAACTATGGCTACACCTTC
cdr3_aa: CASSLGAGVNYGYTF
clone_size: few
d_call: -
v_call: TRBV7-9
j_call: TRBJ1-2

cdr3_nt: TGTGCCAGCAGCTTACTCAAGGTTCACACTGAAGCTTTCTTT
cdr3_aa: CASSLLKVHTEAFF
clone_size: -
d_call: -
v_call: TRBV7-8
j_call: TRBJ1-1

cdr3_nt: TGTGCCAGCCTCCTTCGGGCCACCTATGGCTACACCTTC
cdr3_aa: CASLLRATYGYTF
clone_size: -
d_call: -
v_call: TRBV2
j_call: TRBJ1-2

cdr3_nt: TGCGCCAGCAGCCCCGACAGGGGAGCCCACACCGGGGAGCTGTTTTTT
cdr3_aa: CASSPDRGAHTGELFF
clone_size: once
d_call: TRBD1
v_call: TRBV10-1
j_call: TRBJ2-2

cdr3_nt: TGTGCCAGCTCACCAAGAAACAGCTTTGAAGCTTTCTTT
cdr3_aa: CASSPRNSFEAFF
clone_size: -
d_call: -
v_call: TRBV18
j_call: TRBJ1-1

cdr3_nt: TGTGCCAGCAGCCCCCGGGACGGTGTCTACGAGCAGTACTTC
cdr3_aa: CASSPRDGVYEQYF
clone_size: once
d_call: -
v_call: TRBV7-9
j_call: TRBJ2-7

cdr3_nt: TGTGCCAGCAGTTCACCGGGACAAACTGGAAACACCATATATTTT
cdr3_aa: CASSSPGQTGNTIYF
clone_size: -
d_call: -
v_call: TRBV28
j_call: TRBJ1-3

cdr3_nt: TGTGCCAGCAGAGTGGGAGGCACAGATACGCAGTATTTT
cdr3_aa: CASRVGGTDTQYF
clone_size: -
d_call: -
v_call: TRBV7-2
j_call: TRBJ2-3

cdr3_nt: TGCGCCAGCAGCTTGGGTGTCGGTTCTATGGTGGGCGACGAGCAGTACTTC
cdr3_aa: CASSLGVGSMVGDEQYF
clone_size: -
d_call: -
v_call: TRBV5-1
j_call: TRBJ2-7

cdr3_nt: TGTGCCAGCAGCCAGGAGGGAATTAGCTATGGCTACACCTTC
cdr3_aa: CASSQEGISYGYTF
clone_size: few
d_call: -
v_call: TRBV4-2
j_call: TRBJ1-2

cdr3_nt: TGTGCCAGCAGTTACGCGACGAAGACCAATGAGCAGTTCTTC
cdr3_aa: CASSYATKTNEQFF
clone_size: -
d_call: -
v_call: TRBV6-6
j_call: TRBJ2-1

cdr3_nt: TGTGCCAGCAGTGAACAGGGTGGATCGTCCCAGTACTTC
cdr3_aa: CASSEQGGSSQYF
clone_size: few
d_call: -
v_call: TRBV2
j_call: TRBJ2-5

cdr3_nt: TGTGCCAGCAGCTTAGACAGGACTGGAAACACCATATATTTT
cdr3_aa: CASSLDRTGNTIYF
clone_size: few
d_call: -
v_call: TRBV7-9
j_call: TRBJ1-3

cdr3_nt: TGCGCCAGCAGCTTGGGCGCTAGCGGGATACACCAAGAGACCCAGTACTTC
cdr3_aa: CASSLGASGIHQETQYF
clone_size: -
d_call: TRBD2
v_call: TRBV5-1
j_call: TRBJ2-5

cdr3_nt: TGTGCCAGCAGCCCAGGGACCAACAATGAGCAGTTCTTC
cdr3_aa: CASSPGTNNEQFF
clone_size: -
d_call: -
v_call: TRBV7-9
j_call: TRBJ2-1

cdr3_nt: TGTGCCAGCAGCCCACTTCATGGAAACACCATATATTTT
cdr3_aa: CASSPLHGNTIYF
clone_size: once
d_call: -
v_call: TRBV2
j_call: TRBJ1-3

cdr3_nt: TGTGCCAGCAGCTTAGGACAGGGGATCGACATTCAGTACTTC
cdr3_aa: CASSLGQGIDIQYF
clone_size: -
d_call: TRBD1
v_call: TRBV7-9
j_call: TRBJ2-4

cdr3_nt: TGCGCCAGCAGCACGCGTTCAGGGGGCAGGACCTACGAGCAGTACTTC
cdr3_aa: CASSTRSGGRTYEQYF
clone_size: -
d_call: TRBD1
v_call: TRBV5-1
j_call: TRBJ2-7

cdr3_nt: TGCGCCAGCAGTGAGTCGAAGGGGGGCAATCAGCCCCAGCATTTT
cdr3_aa: CASSESKGGNQPQHF
clone_size: few
d_call: -
v_call: TRBV10-1
j_call: TRBJ1-5

cdr3_nt: TGTGCCATCAGTGTCGGACTCTCCACAGATACGCAGTATTTT
cdr3_aa: CAISVGLSTDTQYF
clone_size: -
d_call: -
v_call: TRBV10-3
j_call: TRBJ2-3

cdr3_nt: TGTGCCAGCTCTCGGGGGGCTTTGACAGAGACCTACGAGCAGTACTTC
cdr3_aa: CASSRGALTETYEQYF
clone_size: -
d_call: -
v_call: TRBV18
j_call: TRBJ2-7

cdr3_nt: TGTGCCATCGGAACAGGAGAAACTTTCAACTATGGCTACACCTTC
cdr3_aa: CAIGTGETFNYGYTF
clone_size: -
d_call: -
v_call: TRBV10-3
j_call: TRBJ1-2

cdr3_nt: TGTGCCAGCAGCCAAGATTACGTCGAGACCCAGTACTTC
cdr3_aa: CASSQDYVETQYF
clone_size: -
d_call: -
v_call: TRBV14
j_call: TRBJ2-5

cdr3_nt: TGCAGCGTTTCTTCGTCGGGGGAAACCCATGGCTACACCTTC
cdr3_aa: CSVSSSGETHGYTF
clone_size: -
d_call: -
v_call: TRBV29-1
j_call: TRBJ1-2

cdr3_nt: TGTGCCAGCTCCCAAGCGGGGGGAGGGACAGATACGCAGTATTTT
cdr3_aa: CASSQAGGGTDTQYF
clone_size: -
d_call: TRBD2
v_call: TRBV28
j_call: TRBJ2-3

cdr3_nt: TGTGCCAGCAGCCCTGGGACAGGCAATCAGCCCCAGCATTTT
cdr3_aa: CASSPGTGNQPQHF
clone_size: -
d_call: TRBD1
v_call: TRBV7-9
j_call: TRBJ1-5

cdr3_nt: TGTGCCAGCAGTTACTCGGGGACCCCGGGAGAGACCCAGTACTTC
cdr3_aa: CASSYSGTPGETQYF
clone_size: few
d_call: -
v_call: TRBV6-5
j_call: TRBJ2-5

cdr3_nt: TGTGCCAGCTCACCTAGTCCCGGGACAGGAAACTATGGCTACACCTTC
cdr3_aa: CASSPSPGTGNYGYTF
clone_size: -
d_call: TRBD1
v_call: TRBV18
j_call: TRBJ1-2

cdr3_nt: TGTGCCTGGACGCGACAGTTCCAAGAGACCCAGTACTTC
cdr3_aa: CAWTRQFQETQYF
clone_size: once
d_call: -
v_call: TRBV30
j_call: TRBJ2-5

cdr3_nt: TGTGCCTGGACCCCCTGGTACCAGAACGGCAATCAGCCCCAGCATTTT
cdr3_aa: CAWTPWYQNGNQPQHF
clone_size: -
d_call: -
v_call: TRBV30
j_call: TRBJ1-5

cdr3_nt: TGTGCCTGGGCCACAAGAGTTGCCTACGAGCAGTACTTC
cdr3_aa: CAWATRVAYEQYF
clone_size: -
d_call: -
v_call: TRBV30
j_call: TRBJ2-7

cdr3_nt: TGTGCCAGCTCACCACCGCCTACGCTTGTTGGAAACACCATATATTTT
cdr3_aa: CASSPPPTLVGNTIYF
clone_size: -
d_call: -
v_call: TRBV18
j_call: TRBJ1-3